This passage covers 25 T cell receptor beta chains from one sample sequenced in a study of blood T cell repertoires in COVID-19. Libraries were prepared by immunoSEQ multiplex PCR; TCRdb keeps only in-frame clonotypes and omits some of them. The sample contains 130,000 or so clones, around 63% of which appear only once. The specimen sequenced was peripheral blood. Receptors originate from a woman in her 70s with acute or convalescent COVID-19.

The chain employs TRBV11-2 and TRBJ1-1; weak D call: TRBD1 (5 bases). Deletions cut 2 bases from V and 1 base from J, with 14 bases between. The CDR3 has 16 residues. Germline values: CDR1 SGHAT, CDR2 FQNNGV. The CDR3 DNA reads TGTGCCAGCAGCTTATTCGGGTCGGGGGGGAACACTGAAGCTTTCTTT. Protein product: CASSLFGSGGNTEAFF.

This sequence joins TRBV11-2 and TRBJ2-7; TRBD1 might be the D (5 bases). From germline, CDR1 is SGHAT and CDR2 FQNNGV. The CDR3 loop spans 16 amino acids. V lost 0 bases, J lost 0 bases, and 12 bases lay in between. CDR3 amino acids: CASSLDFGQSSYEQYF. CDR3 bases: TGTGCCAGCAGCTTAGATTTCGGACAAAGCTCCTACGAGCAGTACTTC. Combining the CDR3 with reference TRBV11-2 and TRBJ2-7 gives the whole variable domain EAGVAQSPRYKIIEKRQSVAFWCNPISGHATLYWYQQILGQGPKLLIQFQNNGVVDDSQLPKDRFSAERLKGVDSTLKIQPAKLEDSAVYLCASSLDFGQSSYEQYFGPGTRLTVT.

CDR3 sequence (DNA): TGTGCCACCAGTGATCCAGGAAACACCGGGGAGCTGTTTTTT. Residues: CATSDPGNTGELFF. V is TRBV24-1 and J is TRBJ2-2; D remains unclear. The germline V gene encodes CDR1 KGHDR and CDR2 SFDVKD. V was trimmed by 3 bases and J by 2 bases, leaving 6 bases between them. The CDR3 contains 14 residues.

The genes are TRBV6-2 or TRBV6-3 and TRBJ2-7; tentative D call: TRBD2 (6 bases). V was cut by 5 bases and J by 0 bases, with 14 bases left in between. Germline CDR1 MNHEY, CDR2 SVGEGT. CDR3 length: 15 residues. The CDR3, as DNA: TGTGCCAGCAGTACGATACGGGGGAGCTCCTACGAGCAGTACTTC. Translating it yields CASSTIRGSSYEQYF.

The gene calls are TRBV18 and TRBJ1-6; a weak D match, TRBD1 (5 bases). CDR3 size: 15 residues. V was clipped by 5 bases and J by 7 bases, with 15 bases between them. The germline V gene has CDR1 KGHSH and CDR2 LQKENI. The CDR3 protein is CASSGDSLANSPLHF. DNA for the CDR3: TGTGCCAGCTCAGGTGACAGCCTGGCCAATTCACCCCTCCACTTT.

This clone has more than one count but fewer than ten. The chain uses TRBV29-1 and TRBJ2-3; 7 bases line up with TRBD1. The CDR3 totals 11 residues. The germline gives CDR1 SQVTM, CDR2 ANQGSEA. V shed 4 bases, J shed 9 bases, and the junction held 4 bases outside the gene matches. DNA of the CDR3: TGCAGCGTTGGTGACAGGGAAACGCAGTATTTT. This sequence encodes CSVGDRETQYF.

This clone has just one count. This chain connects TRBV10-2 to TRBJ1-2, with D possibly matching TRBD1 (5 bases). V was clipped by 6 bases and J by 8 bases, with 19 bases between them. CDR1 is WSHSY and CDR2 is SAAADI in the germline V gene. This CDR3 has 14 amino acids. CDR3 DNA sequence: TGCGCCAGCAGCTTTTCTTCAGACAGTAGAGGCTACACCTTC. Its protein product is CASSFSSDSRGYTF.

The chain couples TRBV6-2 or TRBV6-3 to TRBJ2-1; no clear D. The CDR3 sequence is 16 residues long. Germline CDR1 is MNHEY and CDR2 is SVGEGT. V was pared by 2 bases and J by 5 bases, with 16 bases between. DNA of the CDR3: TGTGCCAGCAGTTACCCGGGTCTAACTCACGACAATGAGCAGTTCTTC. As protein: CASSYPGLTHDNEQFF.

The chain couples TRBV19 to TRBJ2-4, with D possibly being TRBD1 (5 bases). The ends were cut back, 5 bases at V and 9 bases at J, with 17 bases in the middle. The CDR3 length is 14 residues. From germline, CDR1 is LNHDA and CDR2 SQIVND (reference sequence). CDR3 DNA: TGTGCCAGTAGTTCAGGACAACTGGGCGGCATTCAGTACTTC. Translated, it gives CASSSGQLGGIQYF.

The V call is TRBV6-2 or TRBV6-3, the J call TRBJ2-1, with 9 nucleotides matching TRBD2. CDR1 MNHEY and CDR2 SVGEGT come from the germline V gene. CDR3 length: 17 residues. Trimming at V came to 3 bases and at J to 8 bases, leaving 14 bases not matched to a gene. This chain's CDR3 is CASSYGYAGGPIDEQFF. The CDR3 DNA sequence: TGTGCCAGCAGTTATGGTTATGCGGGAGGGCCGATAGATGAGCAGTTCTTC.

This clone was counted only a few times. The gene calls are TRBV7-2 and TRBJ2-7, with D perhaps matching TRBD2 (7 bases). The CDR3 runs 15 residues. With 0 bases removed from V and 6 bases from J, the gap between germline ends came to 15 bases. Per the germline V gene, CDR1 is SGHTA and CDR2 is FQGNSA. This CDR3 is CASSLALAGAREQYF. In DNA form, the CDR3 reads TGTGCCAGCAGCTTAGCGCTCGCGGGGGCTCGCGAGCAGTACTTC.

This clone was counted once. This chain connects TRBV10-3 to TRBJ2-1, with TRBD2 as a possible D gene (5 bases). The V end was cut by 0 bases, the J end by 8 bases, with 8 bases between. The CDR3 runs 13 residues. Germline loops: CDR1 ENHRY, CDR2 SYGVKD. As DNA, the CDR3 is TGTGCCATCAGTGAGTCCCCCGGGGATGAGCAGTTCTTC. It encodes CAISESPGDEQFF.

The chain links TRBV11-2 to TRBJ1-3; the D gene is possibly TRBD1 (6 bases). With 3 bases removed from V and 5 bases from J, the gap between germline ends came to 11 bases. CDR1 and CDR2 from the germline V gene are SGHAT and FQNNGV. CDR3 length: 14 residues. CDR3 nucleotides: TGTGCCAGCAGCTTGGGCCAGGGGAGAAACACCATATATTTT. Its protein product is CASSLGQGRNTIYF.

V and J are TRBV24-1 and TRBJ2-7, with TRBD1 identical over 8 bases. Germline V lookup: CDR1 KGHDR, CDR2 SFDVKD. This CDR3 spans 16 amino acids. The junction had 5 bases not matched to a gene; V was cut back by 2 bases and J by 0 bases. The CDR3 DNA reads TGTGCCACCAGTGATTCCAACAGGGGGAACTCCTACGAGCAGTACTTC. It is translated as CATSDSNRGNSYEQYF.

This clone occurred a few times. The sample holds other DNA sequences that translate to the same CDR3. The chain uses TRBV6-1 and TRBJ2-5; 7 bases line up with TRBD1. The CDR3 is made up of 15 amino acids. J was trimmed by 4 bases and V by 1 base; bases with no gene match: 6. The germline V gene has CDR1 MNHNS and CDR2 SASEGT. The CDR3 loop reads CASSEGKGARETQYF. The CDR3 DNA follows: TGTGCCAGCAGTGAAGGGAAGGGGGCACGAGAGACCCAGTACTTC.

This sequence joins TRBV5-4 and TRBJ2-1; TRBD2 matches at 8 bases. Germline CDR1 is SGHNT and CDR2 is YYREEE (reference sequence). V gave up 4 bases and J gave up 6 bases; unmatched junction bases: 3. The CDR3 runs 13 residues. The CDR3 DNA reads as TGTGCCAGCAGCCCGGGAGGGTCCAATGAGCAGTTCTTC. Translated, it gives CASSPGGSNEQFF.

The chain links TRBV5-6 to TRBJ2-7; 9 bases line up with TRBD2. The CDR3 has 15 amino acids. V dropped 1 base and J dropped 2; count of bases not matched to a gene: 4. The germline gives CDR1 SGHDT, CDR2 YYEEEE. The CDR3 loop reads CASSLLLAGAYEQYF. CDR3 DNA sequence: TGTGCCAGCAGCTTGCTGTTAGCGGGAGCCTACGAGCAGTACTTC.

In its sample, this clone was seen a few times. The chain joins TRBV6-6 to TRBJ2-3, with D hard to call. V was trimmed by 0 bases and J by 4 bases, leaving 8 bases between them. The CDR3 is 14 residues long. Germline values: CDR1 MNHNY, CDR2 SVGAGI (reference sequence). CDR3 DNA: TGTGCCAGCAGTTACTCGGGTAGCCCAGATACGCAGTATTTT. This sequence encodes CASSYSGSPDTQYF.

The J gene is TRBJ1-4, the V gene TRBV15; D is perhaps TRBD1 (6 bases). Per the germline V gene, CDR1 is LNHNV and CDR2 is YYDKDF (reference sequence). CDR3 length equals 15 residues. Deletions cut 1 base from V and 6 bases from J, with 12 bases between. In DNA, the CDR3 is TGTGCCACCAGCAGAGGAGAAGGGGGAGATGAAAAACTGTTTTTT. Encoded protein: CATSRGEGGDEKLFF.

This chain connects TRBV18 to TRBJ1-6; D ambiguous. The CDR3 is 15 residues long. Germline V lookup: CDR1 KGHSH, CDR2 LQKENI. V lost 3 bases and J 7 bases, leaving 13 bases between the germline ends. As DNA, the CDR3 is TGTGCCAGCTCACCGCGGGTTTCGGAAAATTCACCCCTCCACTTT. It is translated as CASSPRVSENSPLHF. Looking up the rest from reference TRBV18 and TRBJ1-6 gives the full variable domain: NAGVMQNPRHLVRRRGQEARLRCSPMKGHSHVYWYRQLPEEGLKFMVYLQKENIIDESGMPKERFSAEFPKEGPSILRIQQVVRGDSAAYFCASSPRVSENSPLHFGNGTRLTVT.

The chain carries TRBV7-8 and TRBJ2-3; 7 nucleotides align to TRBD2. Germline CDR1 reads SGHVS; CDR2 reads FQNEAQ. V shed 1 base, J shed 0 bases, and the junction held 7 bases outside the gene matches. The CDR3 totals 17 residues. The CDR3 bases are TGTGCCAGCAGCTTAGTGGCTAGCGGCCTAAGCACAGATACGCAGTATTTT. Translating it yields CASSLVASGLSTDTQYF.

The V call is TRBV4-3, the J call TRBJ1-2, with TRBD1 as a possible D gene (5 bases). Deletions cut 0 bases from V and 6 bases from J, with 14 bases between. Germline assignment: CDR1 LGHNA and CDR2 YSLEER. The CDR3 spans 15 residues. CDR3 coding DNA: TGCGCCAGCAGCCAAGATCTGGGGCGGTCTGATGGCTACACCTTC. Translated, it gives CASSQDLGRSDGYTF.

This clone was seen a few times. The V gene is TRBV7-2, the J gene TRBJ2-2; 8 bases line up with TRBD2. Losses at the gene ends were 5 bases for V and 5 bases for J; bases not matched to a gene: 4. Germline CDR1 is SGHTA and CDR2 is FQGNSA. This CDR3 comprises 14 residues. DNA for the CDR3: TGTGCCAGCAGCGGCTCGGGGGGGACCGGGGAGCTGTTTTTT. This sequence encodes CASSGSGGTGELFF.

The chain couples TRBV7-8 to TRBJ1-4, with 8 nucleotides matching TRBD1. From germline, CDR1 is SGHVS and CDR2 FQNEAQ. The CDR3 spans 16 residues. V shed 1 base, J shed 8 bases, and the junction held 9 bases outside the gene matches. The CDR3 sequence is CASSLVTGVSKEKLFF. The CDR3 nucleotides read TGTGCCAGCAGCTTAGTGACAGGGGTTAGTAAAGAAAAACTGTTTTTT.

V gene TRBV7-2 combines with J gene TRBJ1-2; TRBD1 aligns across 11 bases. The junction had 4 bases not matched to a gene; V was cut back by 5 bases and J by 2 bases. The CDR3 consists of 15 residues. Per the germline V gene, CDR1 is SGHTA and CDR2 is FQGNSA. The CDR3 DNA follows: TGTGCCAGCAGCCCCAGGACAGGGGGCAACTATGGCTACACCTTC. It codes for CASSPRTGGNYGYTF.